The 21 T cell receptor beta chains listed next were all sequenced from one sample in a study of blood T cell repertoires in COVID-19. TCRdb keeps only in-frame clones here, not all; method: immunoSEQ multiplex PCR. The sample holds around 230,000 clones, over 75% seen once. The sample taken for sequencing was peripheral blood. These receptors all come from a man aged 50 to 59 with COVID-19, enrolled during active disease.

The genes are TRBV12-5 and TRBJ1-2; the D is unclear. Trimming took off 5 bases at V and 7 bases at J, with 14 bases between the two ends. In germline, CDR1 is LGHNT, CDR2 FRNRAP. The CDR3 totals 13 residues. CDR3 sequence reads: CASGRSGSVGYTF. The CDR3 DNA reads TGTGCTAGTGGTCGGAGTGGTTCGGTTGGCTACACCTTC.

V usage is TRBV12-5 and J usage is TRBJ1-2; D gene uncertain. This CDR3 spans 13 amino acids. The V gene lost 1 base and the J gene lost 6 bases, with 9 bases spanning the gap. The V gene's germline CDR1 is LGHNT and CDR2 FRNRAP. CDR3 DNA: TGTGCTAGTGGTTTGGCCCCCAGAAATGGCTACACCTTC. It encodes CASGLAPRNGYTF. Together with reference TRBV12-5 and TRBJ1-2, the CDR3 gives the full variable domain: DARVTQTPRHKVTEMGQEVTMRCQPILGHNTVFWYRQTMMQGLELLAYFRNRAPLDDSGMPKDRFSAEMPDATLATLKIQPSEPRDSAVYFCASGLAPRNGYTFGSGTRLTVV.

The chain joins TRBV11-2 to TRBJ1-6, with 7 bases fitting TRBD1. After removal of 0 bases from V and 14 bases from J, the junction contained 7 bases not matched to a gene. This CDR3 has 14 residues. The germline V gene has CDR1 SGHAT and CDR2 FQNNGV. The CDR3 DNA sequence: TGTGCCAGCAGCTTAGAACAGGGGCAAGGGACCCTCCACTTT. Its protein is CASSLEQGQGTLHF. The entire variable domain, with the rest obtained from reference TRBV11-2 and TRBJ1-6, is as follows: EAGVAQSPRYKIIEKRQSVAFWCNPISGHATLYWYQQILGQGPKLLIQFQNNGVVDDSQLPKDRFSAERLKGVDSTLKIQPAKLEDSAVYLCASSLEQGQGTLHFGNGTRLTVT.

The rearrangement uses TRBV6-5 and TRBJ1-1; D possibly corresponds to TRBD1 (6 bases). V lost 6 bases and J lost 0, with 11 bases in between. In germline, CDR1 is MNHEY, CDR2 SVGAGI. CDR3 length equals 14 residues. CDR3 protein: CASRPQGVNTEAFF. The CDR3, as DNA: TGTGCCAGCAGACCACAGGGCGTGAACACTGAAGCTTTCTTT.

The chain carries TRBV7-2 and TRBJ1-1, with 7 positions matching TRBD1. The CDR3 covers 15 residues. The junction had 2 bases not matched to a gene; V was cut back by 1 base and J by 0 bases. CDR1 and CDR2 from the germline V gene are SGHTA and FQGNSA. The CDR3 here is CASSLVTGLNTEAFF. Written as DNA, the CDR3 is TGTGCCAGCAGCTTAGTGACAGGGTTGAACACTGAAGCTTTCTTT.

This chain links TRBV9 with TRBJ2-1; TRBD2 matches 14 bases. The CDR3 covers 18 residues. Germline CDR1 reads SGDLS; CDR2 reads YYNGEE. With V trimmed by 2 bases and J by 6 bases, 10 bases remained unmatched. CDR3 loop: CASSVGTSGSFWANEQFF. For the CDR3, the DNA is TGTGCCAGCAGCGTCGGGACTAGCGGGAGTTTCTGGGCCAATGAGCAGTTCTTC.

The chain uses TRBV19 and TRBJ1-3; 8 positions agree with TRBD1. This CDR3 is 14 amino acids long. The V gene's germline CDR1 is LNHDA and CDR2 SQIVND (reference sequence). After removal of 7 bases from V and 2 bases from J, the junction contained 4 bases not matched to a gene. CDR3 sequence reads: CASTKTGAGNTIYF. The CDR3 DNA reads TGTGCCAGTACCAAGACAGGGGCTGGAAACACCATATATTTT.

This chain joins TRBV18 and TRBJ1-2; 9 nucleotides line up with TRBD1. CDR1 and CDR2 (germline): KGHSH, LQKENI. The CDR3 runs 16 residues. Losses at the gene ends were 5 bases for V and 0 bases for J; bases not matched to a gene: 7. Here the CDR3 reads CASSRDTGGSNYGYTF. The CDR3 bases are TGTGCCAGCTCAAGAGACACAGGGGGCTCTAACTATGGCTACACCTTC.

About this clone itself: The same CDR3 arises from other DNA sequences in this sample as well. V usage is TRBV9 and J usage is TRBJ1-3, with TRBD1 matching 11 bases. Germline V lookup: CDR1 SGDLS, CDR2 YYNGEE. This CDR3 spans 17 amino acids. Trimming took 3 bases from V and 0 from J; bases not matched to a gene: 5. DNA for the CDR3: TGTGCCAGCAGCGCCCCCGGGACAGGGGGCTCTGGAAACACCATATATTTT. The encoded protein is CASSAPGTGGSGNTIYF.

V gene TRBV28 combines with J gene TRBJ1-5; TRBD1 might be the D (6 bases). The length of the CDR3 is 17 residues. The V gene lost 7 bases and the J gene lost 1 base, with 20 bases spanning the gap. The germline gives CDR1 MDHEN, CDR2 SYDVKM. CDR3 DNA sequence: TGTGCCAGCATAATCGCAGGGGAGTTTGCAAGCAATCAGCCCCAGCATTTT. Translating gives CASIIAGEFASNQPQHF.

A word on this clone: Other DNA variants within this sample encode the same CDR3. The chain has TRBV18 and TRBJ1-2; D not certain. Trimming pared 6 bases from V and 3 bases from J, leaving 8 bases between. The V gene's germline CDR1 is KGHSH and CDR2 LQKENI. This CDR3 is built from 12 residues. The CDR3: CASSPTDYGYTF. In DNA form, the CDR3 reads TGTGCCAGCTCGCCGACTGACTATGGCTACACCTTC.

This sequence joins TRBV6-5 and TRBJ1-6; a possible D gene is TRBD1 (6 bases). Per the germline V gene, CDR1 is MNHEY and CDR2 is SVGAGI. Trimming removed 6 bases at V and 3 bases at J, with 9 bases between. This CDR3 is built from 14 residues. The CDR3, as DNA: TGTGCCAGCAGCCCAGGGGTCTATAATTCACCCCTCCACTTT. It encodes CASSPGVYNSPLHF.

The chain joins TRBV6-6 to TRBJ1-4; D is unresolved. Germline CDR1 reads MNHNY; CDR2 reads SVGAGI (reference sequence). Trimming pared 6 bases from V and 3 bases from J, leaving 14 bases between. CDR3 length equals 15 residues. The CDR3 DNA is TGTGCCAGCAGCCCAAGGCGGGCTCCTAATGAAAAACTGTTTTTT. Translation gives CASSPRRAPNEKLFF.

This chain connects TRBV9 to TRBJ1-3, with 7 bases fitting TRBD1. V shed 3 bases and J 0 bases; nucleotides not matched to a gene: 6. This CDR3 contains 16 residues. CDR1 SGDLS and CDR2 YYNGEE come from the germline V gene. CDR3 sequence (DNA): TGTGCCAGCAGCGCCCGACAGGGTAACTCTGGAAACACCATATATTTT. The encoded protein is CASSARQGNSGNTIYF.

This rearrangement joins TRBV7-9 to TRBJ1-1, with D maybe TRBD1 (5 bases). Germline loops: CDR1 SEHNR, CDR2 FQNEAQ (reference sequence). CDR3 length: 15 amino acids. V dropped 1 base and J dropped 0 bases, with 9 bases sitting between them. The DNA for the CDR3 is TGTGCCAGCAGCTTAGTGGCAGGGATGAACACTGAAGCTTTCTTT. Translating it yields CASSLVAGMNTEAFF.

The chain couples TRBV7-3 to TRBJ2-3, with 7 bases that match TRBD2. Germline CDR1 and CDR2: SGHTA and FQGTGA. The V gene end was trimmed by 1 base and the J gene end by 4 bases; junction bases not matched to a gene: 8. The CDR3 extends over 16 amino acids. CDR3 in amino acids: CASSLSRGSPADTQYF. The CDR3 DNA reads TGTGCCAGCAGCTTAAGCCGCGGGAGTCCCGCAGATACGCAGTATTTT.

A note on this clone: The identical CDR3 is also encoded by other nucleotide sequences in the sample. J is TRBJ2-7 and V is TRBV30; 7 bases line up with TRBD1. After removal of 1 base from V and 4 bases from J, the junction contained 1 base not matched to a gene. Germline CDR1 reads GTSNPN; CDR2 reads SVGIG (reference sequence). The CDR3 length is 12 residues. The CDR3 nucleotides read TGTGCCTGGAGTGAACAGGGGTACGAGCAGTACTTC. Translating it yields CAWSEQGYEQYF.

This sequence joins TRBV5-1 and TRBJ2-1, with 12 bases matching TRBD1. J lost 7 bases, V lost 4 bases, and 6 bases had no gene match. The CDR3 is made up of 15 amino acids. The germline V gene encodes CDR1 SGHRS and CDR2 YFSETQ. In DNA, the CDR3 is TGCGCCAGCAGCCCGGGACAGGGGGCTACGAATGAGCAGTTCTTC. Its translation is CASSPGQGATNEQFF.

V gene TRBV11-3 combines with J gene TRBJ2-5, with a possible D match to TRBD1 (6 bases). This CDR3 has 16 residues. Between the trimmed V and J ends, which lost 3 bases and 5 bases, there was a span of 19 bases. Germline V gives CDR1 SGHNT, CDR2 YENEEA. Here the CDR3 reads CASSLGAGVGDETQYF. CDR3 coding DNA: TGTGCCAGCAGCTTGGGGGCAGGCGTGGGAGATGAGACCCAGTACTTC.

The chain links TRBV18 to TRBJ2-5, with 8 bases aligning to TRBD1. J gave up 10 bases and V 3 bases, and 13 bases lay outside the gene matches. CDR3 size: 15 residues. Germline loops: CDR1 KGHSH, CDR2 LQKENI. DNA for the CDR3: TGTGCCAGCTCACCTGGACAGGGACAAACAGTGGGCCAGTACTTC. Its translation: CASSPGQGQTVGQYF. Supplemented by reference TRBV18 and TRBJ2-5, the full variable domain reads NAGVMQNPRHLVRRRGQEARLRCSPMKGHSHVYWYRQLPEEGLKFMVYLQKENIIDESGMPKERFSAEFPKEGPSILRIQQVVRGDSAAYFCASSPGQGQTVGQYFGPGTRLLVL.

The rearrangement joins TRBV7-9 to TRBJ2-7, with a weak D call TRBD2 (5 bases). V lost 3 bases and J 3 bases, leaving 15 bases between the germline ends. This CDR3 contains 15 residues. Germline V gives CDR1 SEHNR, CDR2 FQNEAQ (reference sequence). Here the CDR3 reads CASSLGQEVVYEQYF. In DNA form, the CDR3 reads TGTGCCAGCAGCTTGGGCCAGGAGGTAGTCTACGAGCAGTACTTC.